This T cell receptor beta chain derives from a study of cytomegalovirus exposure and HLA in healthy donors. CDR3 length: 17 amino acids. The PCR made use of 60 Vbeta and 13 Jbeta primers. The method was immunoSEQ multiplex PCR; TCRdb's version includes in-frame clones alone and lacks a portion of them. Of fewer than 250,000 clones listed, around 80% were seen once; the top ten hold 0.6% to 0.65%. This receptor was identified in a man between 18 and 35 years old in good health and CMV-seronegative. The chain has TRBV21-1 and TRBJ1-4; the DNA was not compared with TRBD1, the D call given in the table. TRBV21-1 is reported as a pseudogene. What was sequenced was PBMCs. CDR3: CASSSNDMAATNEKLFF. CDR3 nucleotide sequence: TGTGCCAGCAGCTCCAACGATATGGCTGCAACTAATGAAAAACTGTTTTTT.